Below, 12 T cell receptor beta chains from the same sample are listed, as sequenced in a study of T cells in women clearing cervical HPV infection. Sequencing was performed with immunoSEQ multiplex PCR; in TCRdb, only in-frame clones are kept and a portion is missing. This sample's table has some 30,000 clones. The sequenced sample was blood buffy coat. All receptors derive from a woman aged 18-69 years with a cervical HPV16 infection that either progressed to CIN3+ or cleared (not recorded which).

On this clone: Read coverage stops 3 residues before the CDR3 terminus; the germline J gene supplies the remainder. This chain connects TRBV5-5 to TRBJ2-1; possible D gene TRBD2, 5 bases. The CDR3 spans 15 residues. Germline-derived CDR1 and CDR2 are SGHKS and YYEKEE (reference sequence). V lost 0 bases and J 0 bases, leaving 7 bases between the germline ends. Partial CDR3 DNA: TGTGCCAGCAGCTTGGCAGCGGTCTCCTACAATGAG. Protein: CASSLAAVSYNE. The CDR3 as a whole reads CASSLAAVSYNEQFF.

Points on this clone: The observed sequence ends 3 residues before the CDR3 terminus, with the missing tail filled in from the germline J gene. The genes are TRBV19 and TRBJ1-1; D is undetermined. V lost 5 bases to trimming and J lost 1 base, with 14 bases between them. Germline-derived CDR1 and CDR2 are LNHDA and SQIVND (reference sequence). This CDR3 is built from 15 residues. The CDR3 region is CASSPRAPRNTEAFF. Incomplete CDR3 DNA: TGTGCCAGTAGTCCCCGAGCTCCAAGGAACACTGAA.

With respect to this clone: The read comes to an end 3 residues before the CDR3 does, leaving the germline J gene to fill in the end. V usage is TRBV5-1 and J usage is TRBJ2-5; TRBD2 agrees at 12 bases. The CDR3 sequence is 16 residues long. Trimming took 0 bases from V and 5 from J; bases not matched to a gene: 5. The germline V gene has CDR1 SGHRS and CDR2 YFSETQ. CDR3 bases read: TGCGCCAGCAGCTTGGGACTAGCGGGAGCTGTGGAGACC. Protein: CASSLGLAGAVET. The whole CDR3 sequence reads CASSLGLAGAVETQYF. The full variable domain, its missing parts supplied by reference TRBV5-1 and TRBJ2-5, is KAGVTQTPRYLIKTRGQQVTLSCSPISGHRSVSWYQQTPGQGLQFLFEYFSETQRNKGNFPGRFSGRQFSNSRSEMNVSTLELGDSALYLCASSLGLAGAVETQYFGPGTRLLVL.

About this clone itself: The sequence runs out 3 residues before the end of the CDR3; the remainder is reconstructed from the germline J gene. V and J are TRBV2 and TRBJ2-2; a weak D match, TRBD1 (5 bases). CDR1 and CDR2 from the germline V gene are SNHLY and FYNNEI. This CDR3 spans 15 amino acids. The DNA read from the CDR3 is TGTGCCAGCAGTGTTCGACAGTCGGCTAATGAAAAG. It specifies CASSVRQSANEK. The entire CDR3 sequence reads CASSVRQSANEKLFF.

On this clone: The read falls 3 residues short of the CDR3 end, and the missing part is taken from the germline J gene. This rearrangement joins TRBV5-1 to TRBJ1-2, with D possibly TRBD1 on 5 matching bases. Germline V lookup: CDR1 SGHRS, CDR2 YFSETQ. This CDR3 is 17 amino acids long. The CDR3 sequence is CASSLLRQLEGTDTYTF. The sequenced part of the CDR3 DNA is TGCGCCAGCAGCTTGCTGAGACAGCTGGAGGGCACAGATACC.

Regarding this clone: The missing CDR3 end, 3 residues past where the read stops, is filled in from the germline J gene. This chain uses TRBV20-1 with TRBJ2-3, with 12 bases aligning to TRBD2. Germline V gives CDR1 DFQATT, CDR2 SNEGSKA (reference sequence). This CDR3 has 15 amino acids. The CDR3 loop is CSATSSGGAYETQYF. The CDR3 bases that were read are TGCAGTGCAACCTCTAGCGGGGGGGCCTATGAGACG.

This chain's CDR3 is CSARDPLAGLTYNEQFF. CDR3 DNA, as far as it was read: TGCAGTGCTAGAGATCCCCTAGCGGGGTTGACCTACAATGAG. The chain links TRBV20-1 to TRBJ2-1; 9 positions match TRBD2. The read falls 3 residues short of the CDR3 end, and the missing part is taken from the germline J gene. Germline CDR1 and CDR2: DFQATT and SNEGSKA (reference sequence). The CDR3 covers 17 residues. V gave up 0 bases and J gave up 2 bases; unmatched junction bases: 8.

On this clone itself: Read data end 3 residues before the CDR3 end; the end is taken from the germline J gene. This chain uses TRBV20-1 with TRBJ2-2, with D tentatively TRBD2 (6 bases). This CDR3 contains 15 residues. CDR1 and CDR2 from the germline V gene are DFQATT and SNEGSKA (reference sequence). Partial CDR3 DNA: TGCAGTGCTTTCGACCTTATGGGGACGGGGGAAAAG. It encodes CSAFDLMGTGEK. The whole CDR3 protein is CSAFDLMGTGEKLFF.

On this clone: The CDR3 extends 3 residues past the end of the read, so its final part is completed from the germline J gene. This chain uses TRBV15 with TRBJ1-2; D unclear. Germline lookup yields CDR1 LNHNV and CDR2 YYDKDF (reference sequence). The CDR3 covers 15 residues. The CDR3 loop is CATSRDRVRGNFYTF. The DNA read from the CDR3 is TGTGCCACCAGCAGAGATCGGGTACGCGGGAATTTC. The variable domain in full, with the rest retrieved from reference TRBV15 and TRBJ1-2, is DAMVIQNPRYQVTQFGKPVTLSCSQTLNHNVMYWYQQKSSQAPKLLFHYYDKDFNNEADTPDNFQSRRPNTSFCFLDIRSPGLGDTAMYLCATSRDRVRGNFYTFGSGTRLTVV.

A word on this clone: The DNA ends 3 residues before the CDR3 does, and the rest of the CDR3 is filled in from the germline J gene. The chain recombines TRBV2 with TRBJ1-4; 10 bases are shared with TRBD1. The germline gives CDR1 SNHLY, CDR2 FYNNEI. The CDR3 sequence is 16 residues long. The V gene end was trimmed by 1 base and the J gene end by 5 bases; junction bases not matched to a gene: 4. This chain's CDR3 is CASSEGAGQGNEKLFF. Partial CDR3 DNA: TGTGCCAGCAGTGAAGGGGCGGGACAGGGGAATGAAAAA.

CDR3 DNA, as far as it was read: TGCGCCAGCAGTCCCGCACAGGAGAGACTCTACGAG. Amino acids: CASSPAQERLYE. The entire CDR3 is CASSPAQERLYEQYF. The chain carries TRBV23-1 and TRBJ2-7, with D tentatively TRBD1 (5 bases). The read comes to an end 3 residues before the CDR3 does, leaving the germline J gene to fill in the end. TRBV23-1 is an ORF, and what it does is uncertain. The CDR3 runs 15 residues. The V gene lost 4 bases and the J gene lost 3 bases, with 16 bases spanning the gap.

On this clone: The read stops 3 residues short of the end of the CDR3; the missing end is completed from the germline J gene. Distinct nucleotide sequences in the sample also encode this CDR3. V gene TRBV29-1 combines with J gene TRBJ1-4; possibly TRBD1 for D (5 bases). This CDR3 is built from 12 residues. The germline CDR1 and CDR2 sequences are SQVTM and ANQGSEA. This CDR3 reads CSVAGVGEKLFF. The sequenced part of the CDR3 DNA is TGCAGCGTTGCGGGGGTTGGTGAGAAA.